This entry describes one T cell receptor (beta chain). Antigen unknown. The trim removed 6 bases at V and 7 bases at J, leaving 12 bases unmatched. This CDR3 is built from 16 residues. Germline CDR1 and CDR2: SGHVS and FQNEAQ. The data originate from a study of T cell responses to AZD1222 COVID-19 vaccine. Profiled with immunoSEQ multiplex PCR; TCRdb holds only in-frame clones, not every one. The table includes over 150,000 clones, over 75% detected once. General study results and limits: Repertoire sampling occurred only after the peak T cell response. There were mostly white British donors and more females than males, and clonal diversity was possibly underestimated.

J is TRBJ2-5 and V is TRBV7-8; 12 bases match TRBD2. The receptor was isolated from an adult in good health. The sample in question was peripheral blood, obtained on day 0 of AZD1222 vaccination. The CDR3 bases are TGTGCCAGCAGTTACACGCTAGCGGGGGGGCAGGGGACCCAGTACTTC. Amino acid sequence: CASSYTLAGGQGTQYF.